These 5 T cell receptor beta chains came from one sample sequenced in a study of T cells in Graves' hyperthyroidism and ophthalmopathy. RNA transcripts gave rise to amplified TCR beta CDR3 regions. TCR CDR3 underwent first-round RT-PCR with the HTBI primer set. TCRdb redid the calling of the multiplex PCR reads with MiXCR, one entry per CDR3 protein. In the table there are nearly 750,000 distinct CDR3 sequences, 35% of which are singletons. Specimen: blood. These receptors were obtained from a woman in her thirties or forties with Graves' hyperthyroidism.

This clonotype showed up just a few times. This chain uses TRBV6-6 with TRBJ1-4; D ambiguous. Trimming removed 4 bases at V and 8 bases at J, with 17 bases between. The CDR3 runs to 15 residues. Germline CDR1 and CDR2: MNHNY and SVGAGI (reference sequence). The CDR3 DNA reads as TGTGCCAGCAGTTTAATCGGGAGGAGAGACGAAAAACTGTTTTTT. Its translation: CASSLIGRRDEKLFF.

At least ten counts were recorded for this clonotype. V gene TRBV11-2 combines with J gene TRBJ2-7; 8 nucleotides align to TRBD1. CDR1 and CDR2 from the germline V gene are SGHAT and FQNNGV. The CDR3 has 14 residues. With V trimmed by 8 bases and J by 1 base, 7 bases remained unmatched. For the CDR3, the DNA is TGTGCCAGCCTTCCAGGGGGCCGTTCCTACGAGCAGTACTTC. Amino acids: CASLPGGRSYEQYF.

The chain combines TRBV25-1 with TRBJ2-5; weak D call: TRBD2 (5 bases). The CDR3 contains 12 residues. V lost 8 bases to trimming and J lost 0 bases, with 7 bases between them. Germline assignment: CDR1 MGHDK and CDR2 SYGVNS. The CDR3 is CASRGYQETQYF. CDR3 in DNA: TGTGCCAGCCGAGGGTACCAAGAGACCCAGTACTTC. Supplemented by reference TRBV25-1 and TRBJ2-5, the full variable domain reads EADIYQTPRYLVIGTGKKITLECSQTMGHDKMYWYQQDPGMELHLIHYSYGVNSTEKGDLSSESTVSRIRTEHFPLTLESARPSHTSQYLCASRGYQETQYFGPGTRLLVL.

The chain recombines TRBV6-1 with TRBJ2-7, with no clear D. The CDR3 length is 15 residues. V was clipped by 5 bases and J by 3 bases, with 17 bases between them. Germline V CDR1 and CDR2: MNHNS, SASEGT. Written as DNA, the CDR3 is TGTGCCAGCAGTACAGACTCGAGCCGTGTCTACGAGCAGTACTTC. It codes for CASSTDSSRVYEQYF.

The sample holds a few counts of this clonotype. The CDR3 nucleotides read TGCGCCAGCAGCCAAGACCACAGTCTCTGGGACGAGCAGTACTTC. Its translation is CASSQDHSLWDEQYF. The chain recombines TRBV4-1 with TRBJ2-7; no reliable D call. Germline V gene data show CDR1 as MGHRA and CDR2 as YSYEKL. The CDR3 is 15 amino acids. Trimming shortened V by 0 bases and J by 5 bases, and 14 bases separated the two germline ends.